The rows below give T cell receptor beta chains drawn from one sample of a study of blood T cells in healthy people across ages. TCRdb passed the 5' RACE reads through MiXCR, listing each CDR3 protein once. In the table there are about 970,000 distinct CDR3 sequences, roughly half of which are singletons. What was sequenced was blood. These receptors all stem from a woman in her sixties or seventies in good health. CDR3s include the opening cysteine and the closing phenylalanine or tryptophan. The D gene is left open where the match is weak. A clone size is listed for some rows: how often the clone was seen (once, few, many), or a class if it is expanded.

v_gene	abundance	d_gene	j_gene	CDR3nt	CDR3aa
TRBV6-6	.	.	TRBJ1-2	TGTGCCAGCAGTTTCCCTGGAGCTAACTATGGCTACACCTTC	CASSFPGANYGYTF
TRBV28	few	TRBD1	TRBJ2-7	TGTGCCGCCAATGTACAGGGGGCCTACGAGCAGTACTTC	CAANVQGAYEQYF
TRBV5-1	.	TRBD1	TRBJ1-2	TGCGCCAGCAGCTCGACAGGGGCGAACTATGGCTACACCTTC	CASSSTGANYGYTF
TRBV7-2	.	.	TRBJ1-4	TGTGCCAGCAGCTTAGAACGGGGGGAAAAACTGTTTTTT	CASSLERGEKLFF
TRBV4-1	.	TRBD2	TRBJ2-7	TGCGCCAGTGGCCAAACAGGGACTAGCGGGAGGAGTGAGCAGTACTTC	CASGQTGTSGRSEQYF
TRBV20-1	.	.	TRBJ1-2	TGCAGTGCCAGTCCCCATGAGAGCGGCTACACCTTC	CSASPHESGYTF
TRBV12-3/TRBV12-4	.	TRBD1	TRBJ2-7	TGTGCCAGCAGAAGGACAGGGATCTCCGAGCAGTACTTC	CASRRTGISEQYF
TRBV28	.	.	TRBJ2-7	TGTGCCAGCAGTTTCGGGACTCCCTGGCCCTACGAGCAGTACTTC	CASSFGTPWPYEQYF
TRBV6-2/TRBV6-3	.	.	TRBJ1-2	TGTGCCAGCAGTTGGGGGAACCGGAGATATGGCTACACCTTC	CASSWGNRRYGYTF
TRBV7-2	few	.	TRBJ2-1	TGTGCCAGCAGCTTAGCGGCACGATTTGAGCAGTTCTTC	CASSLAARFEQFF
TRBV7-8	.	TRBD2	TRBJ2-5	TGTGCCAGCACCCCTCGGGCGAATAGCGGGAGTCAAGAGACCCAGTACTTC	CASTPRANSGSQETQYF
TRBV12-3/TRBV12-4	.	TRBD1	TRBJ2-7	TGTGCCAGCAGTCCCGGGACAGGGAGGAACGAGCAGTACTTC	CASSPGTGRNEQYF
TRBV12-3/TRBV12-4	.	.	TRBJ2-5	TGTGCCAGCTCACCAGGACAGACGGAGACCCAGTACTTC	CASSPGQTETQYF
TRBV9	once	.	TRBJ2-3	TGCGCCAGCAGCGTTAGGGCGGTCCCTAGCACAGATACGCAGTATTTT	CASSVRAVPSTDTQYF
TRBV28	few	TRBD1	TRBJ2-3	TGTGCCAGCAGTTTATCCGGACAGGGATCCACAGATACGCAGTATTTT	CASSLSGQGSTDTQYF
TRBV20-1	few	.	TRBJ2-7	TGCAGTGCAGAGACCAGCGACGGCCACGAGCAGTACTTC	CSAETSDGHEQYF
TRBV9	.	.	TRBJ2-7	TGTGCCAGCAGCGTTAATCCAGAGCAGGACGAGCAGTACTTC	CASSVNPEQDEQYF
TRBV11-2	.	.	TRBJ2-5	TGTGCCAGCAGCTCTCCCCTCATCGGGGGCCCCCGGGCTAAAGAGACCCAGTACTTC	CASSSPLIGGPRAKETQYF
TRBV28	.	.	TRBJ2-4	TGTGCCACCCGGGATGGGGGCAGGGACATTCAGTACTTC	CATRDGGRDIQYF
TRBV20-1	.	.	TRBJ1-6	TGCAGTGTCGTAGCCGGGAATTCACCCCTCCACTTT	CSVVAGNSPLHF
TRBV7-2	few	TRBD2	TRBJ2-7	TGTGCCAGCAGCTTAGTGCGCGGGAGGCCCTCCTACGAGCAGTACTTC	CASSLVRGRPSYEQYF
TRBV7-6	.	TRBD2	TRBJ2-7	TGTGCCAGCAGCTTAGAGGGGACTAGGAAATCCTACGAGCAGTACTTC	CASSLEGTRKSYEQYF
TRBV12-3/TRBV12-4	.	.	TRBJ1-5	TGTGCCAGCAGTTCCTCAGAACACAATCAGCCCCAGCATTTT	CASSSSEHNQPQHF
TRBV7-2	.	.	TRBJ2-4	TGTGCCAGCAGCTTAGGGGGGGTTGGCGGAAACGTTGGGATTCAGTACTTC	CASSLGGVGGNVGIQYF
TRBV20-1	.	.	TRBJ2-3	TGCAGTGCCAGCGTCCCGGGAGGCACAGATACGCAGTATTTT	CSASVPGGTDTQYF
TRBV21-1	.	.	TRBJ2-7	TGTGCCAGCACCGCCTTACAGGGGGCCTACGAGCAGTACTTC	CASTALQGAYEQYF
TRBV12-3/TRBV12-4	.	.	TRBJ2-5	TGTGCCAGCAGTCGGGGACACGGCAAATCGCAAGAGACCCAGTACTTC	CASSRGHGKSQETQYF
TRBV3-1	.	.	TRBJ2-5	TGTGCCAGCAGCCAGGGGACCCAGTACTTC	CASSQGTQYF
TRBV3-1	.	.	TRBJ2-5	TGTGCCAGCAGCCCAGAGTTGAGGGGGAGTAGGGAGCAGTACTTC	CASSPELRGSREQYF